This T cell receptor beta chain was recovered during a study of PD-1 blockade in classical Hodgkin lymphoma (TCRdb year 2020). Study-wide context: Nivolumab dosing was 3 mg/kg intravenously every 2 weeks, continuing until either disease progression or unacceptable toxicity. A peripheral blood immune signature of response to PD-1 blockade in classical Hodgkin lymphoma was defined using TCR beta sequencing and CyTOF. Overall results and qualifications from the work: Patients starting nivolumab less than 1 year after ASCT had lower diversity and were excluded from later analyses to avoid confounding by immune reconstitution. Baseline diversity similar to that of newly diagnosed patients was observed in trial patients achieving complete response, whereas significantly lower diversity was observed in partial responders and progressors. Baseline TCR diversity was reported to be lower in newly diagnosed patients than in healthy donors and to be lower still in relapsed/refractory patients. Only a single clinical trial cohort was studied, and what caused the repertoire differences, possibly disease activity or prior therapy, remained undefined. CD4+ but not CD8+ TCR diversity rose significantly by C4D1 (p=0.0027 vs p=0.16), most apparent in complete responders (p=0.02).

Genomic DNA was extracted with the Qiagen DNeasy kit from unsorted PBMCs and from negatively selected CD4+ and CD8+ fractions. Amplification of TCR beta CDR3 regions was done by immunoSEQ multiplex PCR with primers that anneal to V and J segments. A synthetic immune receptor repertoire was used to minimize amplification bias, and remaining bias was computationally removed after sequencing. The original methods were these. Custom Python scripts were used to quantify repertoire diversity as the Shannon entropy index. Unsorted, CD4+ and CD8+ repertoires were examined separately, except in combined analyses, for which CD4+ and CD8+ sequences were merged in silico. Clonal expansion was defined as a frequency increase of at least 2-fold after treatment compared with C1D1, and clones undetected at baseline were assigned a pseudocount of 0.5. Clones with 0 or 1 copy at C1D1 were classified as singleton clones, and clones with 2 or more copies were classified as non-singleton clones. By matching protein sequences in sorted samples from the same patient, clones expanded in unsorted samples were annotated as CD4+, CD8+ or unknown. Diversity changes from C1D1 to C4D1 were tested in paired samples using Wilcoxon tests. Not all clones reach the TCRdb copy of this immuneACCESS table, which keeps in-frame sequences only. Checked studies attribute under half of the gap to unresolved V genes and leave the rest unexplained. The D gene and trimming were derived from the DNA, and the V and J assignments and clone size from that table. The sample includes over 50,000 clones, with roughly 85% observed a single time. The top ten hold roughly 8.1% of the sample.

The time point label of this sample denotes: cycle 4 day 1 (C4D1), after 5 to 7 weeks of nivolumab. Relapse after autologous stem cell transplantation had occurred in all trial patients, and cohorts A, B and C were distinguished by prior brentuximab vedotin exposure. A total of under 70 patients with relapsed/refractory classical Hodgkin lymphoma made up the trial cohort, and each patient's best overall response was complete response, partial response or progressive disease. Trial patients were treated with single-agent nivolumab in the multi-cohort phase II CheckMate 205 trial. Best overall response was determined by an independent review committee according to the 2007 International Working Group response criteria. Trial PBMCs were obtained immediately prior to nivolumab initiation (C1D1) and on therapy at cycle 2 day 1 and cycle 4 day 1. Peripheral blood was collected in 8 mL Vacutainer Cell Preparation Tubes, from which PBMCs were isolated by centrifugation and then cryopreserved.

About this clone itself: Its target antigen remains unknown. There are no base qualities to consult, and no much larger clone falls within one base.

Cut back by 6 bases and 4 bases, the V and J ends lie 17 bases apart. The cysteine opens and the phenylalanine closes a CDR3 of 15 amino acids. The read is trimmed to its CDR3 DNA, 45 bases read in frame from base 1. According to the germline V gene, CDR1 reads SGHVS and CDR2 reads FQNEAQ. This chain joins TRBV7-8 to TRBJ2-3; there is no confident call for the D gene. The input for sequencing was peripheral blood mononuclear cells (PBMCs), taken before the fourth cycle of nivolumab. This sequence originates from a human donor with classical Hodgkin lymphoma. For the CDR3, the sequence is CASRRPLQAPDTQYF. The base sequence is TGTGCCAGCAGGAGACCTCTACAAGCGCCAGATACGCAGTATTTT.